Presented here are 13 T cell receptor beta chains from one specimen sequenced in a study of blood T cell repertoires in COVID-19. Measured with immunoSEQ multiplex PCR; TCRdb has only the in-frame clones, and not every one. The sample records about 160,000 clones, approximately 86% being singletons. The sequenced sample consisted of PBMCs or T cells enriched from blood (not recorded which). These receptors all stem from a man aged 55 to 70 who had recovered from COVID-19.

This rearrangement joins TRBV3-1 (or the pseudogene TRBV3-2) to TRBJ2-3; D gene ambiguous. CDR1 and CDR2 from the germline V gene are LGHDT and YNNKEL (reference sequence). This CDR3 spans 14 amino acids. V was shortened by 4 bases and J by 2 bases, with 10 bases between the two germline ends. The CDR3 region has the DNA TGTGCCAGCAGCCGAGTAGCCAACACAGATACGCAGTATTTT. Translation: CASSRVANTDTQYF.

The chain is built from TRBV28 and TRBJ2-1, with a possible D match to TRBD1 (6 bases). V lost 5 bases to trimming and J lost 8 bases, with 19 bases between them. Germline V gene sequence: CDR1 MDHEN, CDR2 SYDVKM. This CDR3 region has 15 residues. Here the CDR3 reads CASSLGQRNVHEQFF. In DNA, the CDR3 is TGTGCCAGCAGTCTCGGACAGAGGAATGTCCATGAGCAGTTCTTC.

This clone was found once. The chain combines TRBV6-6 with TRBJ2-1; maybe TRBD1 (5 bases). This CDR3 has 13 amino acids. Trimming shortened V by 5 bases and J by 5 bases, and 10 bases separated the two germline ends. CDR1 MNHNY and CDR2 SVGAGI come from the germline V gene (reference sequence). The CDR3 protein is CASSLARDNEQFF. The CDR3 nucleotides read TGTGCCAGCAGTCTGGCCAGGGACAATGAGCAGTTCTTC.

The gene calls are TRBV11-2 and TRBJ2-7, with 8 positions matching TRBD2. Germline-derived CDR1 and CDR2 are SGHAT and FQNNGV. V trimming: 5 bases; J trimming: 6 bases; junction bases outside the gene matches: 6. The CDR3 is 13 residues long. CDR3 residues: CASSPSGGAEQYF. In nucleotides, the CDR3 is TGTGCCAGCAGCCCTTCCGGGGGGGCCGAGCAGTACTTC.

The rearrangement joins TRBV2 to TRBJ2-3; 10 nucleotides line up with TRBD2. The V segment lost 7 bases and the J segment 4 bases; nucleotides outside the gene matches: 11. Germline CDR1 reads SNHLY; CDR2 reads FYNNEI. The CDR3 extends over 16 amino acids. The CDR3 coding sequence is TGTGCCAGCACCAGCGGGAGGGCCGGTTGGGCAGATACGCAGTATTTT. Translating gives CASTSGRAGWADTQYF.

V usage is TRBV29-1 and J usage is TRBJ1-2, with TRBD1 matching 8 bases. With V trimmed by 3 bases and J by 4 bases, 4 bases remained unmatched. Germline V lookup: CDR1 SQVTM, CDR2 ANQGSEA. This CDR3 contains 13 residues. The CDR3, as DNA: TGCAGCGTTGACGGAGGGACAGGCTATGGCTACACCTTC. As protein: CSVDGGTGYGYTF.

The table lists this clone with a count of one. The V and J genes are TRBV3-1 (or the pseudogene TRBV3-2) and TRBJ1-6, with 7 bases lining up with TRBD1. The junction had 1 base not matched to a gene; V was cut back by 3 bases and J by 8 bases. The CDR3 loop spans 13 amino acids. Per germline, CDR1 LGHDT and CDR2 YNNKEL (reference sequence). The CDR3: CASSQTGYSPLHF. The CDR3 DNA is TGTGCCAGCAGCCAGACAGGGTATTCACCCCTCCACTTT.

V and J are TRBV11-3 and TRBJ2-5; no clear D. The CDR3 is 13 residues long. The germline V gene encodes CDR1 SGHNT and CDR2 YENEEA. The V end lost 2 bases, the J end lost 4 bases, and 8 bases lay between the germline ends. CDR3 residues: CASSLRVTETQYF. The CDR3 DNA sequence: TGTGCCAGCAGCTTACGGGTCACAGAGACCCAGTACTTC.

This clone came up once. The CDR3 loop is CASSSAGGSYNEQFF. The CDR3 coding sequence is TGTGCCAGCAGCTCCGCCGGGGGCTCCTACAATGAGCAGTTCTTC. The V and J genes are TRBV7-9 and TRBJ2-1; D may be TRBD2 (6 bases). This CDR3 contains 15 residues. V lost 4 bases and J 0 bases, leaving 10 bases between the germline ends. From germline, CDR1 is SEHNR and CDR2 FQNEAQ (reference sequence).

This chain uses TRBV20-1 with TRBJ2-3, with D unclear. The germline CDR1 and CDR2 sequences are DFQATT and SNEGSKA (reference sequence). This CDR3 is built from 11 residues. Trimming took 6 bases from V and 1 from J, leaving 5 bases between them. This CDR3 is CSAIGTDTQYF. In nucleotides, the CDR3 is TGCAGTGCAATCGGCACAGATACGCAGTATTTT.

This rearrangement joins TRBV27 to TRBJ2-7; D is unclear. CDR1 MNHEY and CDR2 SMNVEV come from the germline V gene (reference sequence). The CDR3 consists of 13 residues. Trimming cost V 7 bases and J 4 bases, with 14 bases left between them. CDR3 region: CASTPSQKYEQYF. In nucleotides, the CDR3 is TGTGCCAGCACCCCCTCACAGAAGTACGAGCAGTACTTC.

The chain carries TRBV9 and TRBJ1-5; TRBD1 matches at 8 bases. This CDR3 is built from 14 residues. Germline lookup yields CDR1 SGDLS and CDR2 YYNGEE. J was trimmed by 7 bases and V by 0 bases; bases with no gene match: 3. The CDR3 region has the DNA TGTGCCAGCAGCGTAGGGCCAGGGGGCCAGCCCCAGCATTTT. Residues: CASSVGPGGQPQHF.

This clone was observed a few times. V usage is TRBV5-1 and J usage is TRBJ2-5, with D perhaps TRBD2 (6 bases). The CDR3 extends over 15 amino acids. The germline V gene has CDR1 SGHRS and CDR2 YFSETQ. V was trimmed by 0 bases and J by 4 bases, leaving 13 bases between them. This CDR3 is CASSLGGKERETQYF. The CDR3 DNA follows: TGCGCCAGCAGCTTGGGCGGGAAGGAGCGAGAGACCCAGTACTTC.